This record concerns one T cell receptor beta chain sequence. Its target is not known. This sample stems from a study of response to subunit inactivated influenza vaccine. Germline V gene lookup returns CDR1 SEHNR and CDR2 FQNEAQ (reference sequence). CDR3 length: 16 amino acids. V lost 4 bases, J lost 4 bases, and 9 bases stayed unmatched. Whole-study findings and limits: Few new T cells, the authors suggested, are recruited by each seasonal influenza vaccination.

TCRdb re-derived calls from the RT-PCR reads in MiXCR, one entry per CDR3 protein. The sample holds around 200,000 distinct CDR3 sequences; around 14% are singletons and the top ten take approximately 24%. Source: CD8+ T cells sorted from PBMCs, taken more than 4 days after vaccination. The genes are TRBV7-9 and TRBJ2-3; 9 bases align to TRBD2. The sequence derives from a middle-aged man who received an inactivated influenza vaccine. CDR3 bases: TGTGCCAGCAGCTCAACGGTAGCGGGGGTCGCAGATACGCAGTATTTT. It translates to CASSSTVAGVADTQYF.